These T cell receptor beta chains were read from a single sample in a study of shared clonotypes between healthy human individuals. Data came from immunoSEQ multiplex PCR; TCRdb stores just in-frame clones and leaves some out. The sample lists under 300,000 clones, 60% to 70% occurring once. The sequenced sample was memory CD4+ T cells sorted from blood. The receptors shown here come from a man aged 30-40 years in good health. CDR3s include the opening cysteine and the closing phenylalanine or tryptophan. The D gene is left open where the match is weak. The size entry is marked missing in some rows and otherwise reads once, few, many or a size class.

v_call	clone_size	d_call	j_call	cdr3_nt	cdr3_aa
TRBV29-1	many	NA	TRBJ2-5	TGCAGCGTGCAACCACGTCGCGAGACCCAGTACTTC	CSVQPRRETQYF
TRBV2	NA	TRBD1	TRBJ2-4	TGTGCCAGCGACAGGGACAAAAACATTCAGTACTTC	CASDRDKNIQYF
TRBV4-2	NA	NA	TRBJ2-1	TGTGCCAGCAGCCAGTATTCCAATGAGCAGTTCTTC	CASSQYSNEQFF
TRBV18	NA	NA	TRBJ2-1	TGTGCCAGCTCACACACCGCCTTAGTAGGGGTCAACCCCAGGAGCTTCAATGAGCAGTTCTTC	CASSHTALVGVNPRSFNEQFF
TRBV28	NA	NA	TRBJ2-7	TGTGCCAGCAGTTCCCACTCGACTGTCTACGAGCAGTACTTC	CASSSHSTVYEQYF
TRBV5-1	NA	NA	TRBJ2-7	TGCGCCAGCAGCTTACAGCCTGGGGACGAGCAGTACTTC	CASSLQPGDEQYF
TRBV4-1	few	NA	TRBJ2-3	TGCGCCAGCAGCCAAGAGGGACCTTATTCCTCCGATACGCAGTATTTT	CASSQEGPYSSDTQYF
TRBV6-5	few	TRBD2	TRBJ2-7	TGTGCCAGCAGTCTCTCAGCGGGAGGGCCGGGAGAGCAGTACTTC	CASSLSAGGPGEQYF
TRBV27	NA	NA	TRBJ1-4	TGTGCCAGCAGTTTATCATGGACAACAACTAATGAAAAACTGTTTTTT	CASSLSWTTTNEKLFF
TRBV29-1	NA	NA	TRBJ2-1	TGCAGCGTTACTAGTGGGTTGTTCGGGCAGTTCTTC	CSVTSGLFGQFF
TRBV4-3	NA	NA	TRBJ2-5	TGCGCCAGCAGCCAAGCAGTTCGGGGGGAGACCCAGTACTTC	CASSQAVRGETQYF
TRBV14	NA	TRBD1	TRBJ2-2	TGTGCCAGCAGCCAATTTCGAGGGGGCAACACCGGGGAGCTGTTTTTT	CASSQFRGGNTGELFF
TRBV7-9	NA	NA	TRBJ1-4	TGTGCCAGCAGCTCCGTGGGGCCTTCTAAGGAAAAACTGTTTTTT	CASSSVGPSKEKLFF
TRBV11-3	once	TRBD1	TRBJ2-1	TGTGCCAGCAGCTTCTCCTTCCGGGACAGGGGAGACAGTGAGCAGTTCTTC	CASSFSFRDRGDSEQFF
TRBV25-1	medium-sized	NA	TRBJ1-5	TGTGCCAGCAGTGGCCCTCAGGGGCGTGAGCCCCAGCATTTT	CASSGPQGREPQHF
TRBV5-1	few	TRBD2	TRBJ2-1	TGCGCCAGCAGCTTGACGACTAGCGGGAGATCGGATGAGCAGTTCTTC	CASSLTTSGRSDEQFF
TRBV7-9	NA	NA	TRBJ1-3	TGTGCCAGCAGCACAACCTCGGACAGACCCCAAAGTGGAAACACCATATATTTT	CASSTTSDRPQSGNTIYF
TRBV28	NA	NA	TRBJ1-2	TGTGCCACCTCGGGGGGGGCCAGGGGCTACACCTTC	CATSGGARGYTF
TRBV9	once	NA	TRBJ2-1	TGTGCCAGCACCGCAGCTTTCTCCTACAATGAGCAGTTCTTC	CASTAAFSYNEQFF
TRBV28	once	TRBD1	TRBJ1-5	TGTGCCAGCAGTTTAAGTACGGCAGGGGGCGTCGGCAATCAGCCCCAGCATTTT	CASSLSTAGGVGNQPQHF
TRBV19	NA	NA	TRBJ2-2	TGTGCCAGTAGCCCTACTAGATACACCGGGGAGCTGTTTTTT	CASSPTRYTGELFF
TRBV2	few	TRBD1	TRBJ1-1	TGTGCCAGCAGTGCGACAGGGCTACGGGACACTGAAGCTTTCTTT	CASSATGLRDTEAFF
TRBV6-5	NA	NA	TRBJ2-7	TGTGCCAGCAGTTCCCGGGGCCCCTACGAGCAGTACTTC	CASSSRGPYEQYF
TRBV20-1	NA	NA	TRBJ2-3	TGCAGTGGGGAGTGGACAGATACGCAGTATTTT	CSGEWTDTQYF
TRBV2	NA	NA	TRBJ2-3	TGTGCCAGCAGTAGGCTCCTTCGCACAGATACGCAGTATTTT	CASSRLLRTDTQYF
TRBV5-6	NA	NA	TRBJ2-3	TGTGCCAGCAGTTTGGTGGGGAGCCTAAGCACAGATACGCAGTATTTT	CASSLVGSLSTDTQYF